Described below is a single T cell receptor (beta chain) sequence and its context. There is no known antigen for this receptor. There are no base qualities to consult, and no much larger clone falls within one base. TCRbeta CDR3 regions were amplified from genomic DNA by means of the immunoSEQ Assay, a bias-controlled multiplex PCR. In the paper's pipeline: The number of nucleated cells in each sample was estimated by amplification of reference gene primers within the assay. Sequence reads were collapsed and filtered to measure the absolute abundance of every unique TCRbeta CDR3 rearrangement. For each sample, productive Simpson clonality was calculated as the square root of Simpson's diversity index across productive rearrangements. TCRdb provides this immuneACCESS table in a form limited to in-frame rearrangements. Some clones are lacking; in checked studies, under half of them reflect an unresolved V gene, and why the rest are absent is not known. V, J and clone size were drawn from that table, and D and trimming were deduced from the DNA. The sample records 80,000 or so clones, about nine tenths of which are singletons. The leading ten clones occupy approximately 1.9% of the sample.

The sample comes from a study of blood T cell repertoires in COVID-19 (dated by TCRdb to the early 2020s). For the wider study: The collaborator samples originated in the United States, Italy and Spain and spanned the acute and convalescent phases of COVID-19. The prospective study material was composed of cDNA or gDNA derived from T cells, B-cell-depleted T cells, or PBMCs. Deeply sampled blood TCRbeta repertoires from subjects exposed to, actively infected with, or recovered from COVID-19 were included in the dataset. The repertoires were released in a freely available public database meant as a resource for research on the immune response to SARS-CoV-2. Samples were obtained from the ongoing ImmuneRACE study (first 160 participants) and from about 1,300 subjects provided by 6 global collaborators. Nearly every sample came with metadata listing a de-identified subject ID, COVID-19 status, age in years and sex. Where available, HLA class I and class II types were obtained from metadata supplied by the sample provider rather than from assay-based typing.

The CDR3 spans 13 residues, from the cysteine through the phenylalanine. Only the CDR3 DNA is retained, 39 bases long and in frame from the first base. Relative to germline, V is 3 bases shorter and J is 6 bases shorter, with 9 bases between their ends. CDR1 and CDR2 are drawn from the germline V gene (reference sequence): GTSNPN, SVGIG. Each collaborating institution followed its own protocols to collect whole blood in K2EDTA tubes. Collaborator samples were shipped for TCRbeta analysis as frozen whole blood, isolated PBMCs, or DNA extracted from either sample type. The investigation overall reported the following: How much clinical and demographic metadata was included differed by source and by participant, and the metadata was provided uncurated.

The chain uses TRBV30 and TRBJ1-6; the D gene is possibly TRBD1, with 5 bases matching. The sequence came from a woman aged 60-70 years with acute or convalescent COVID-19. Sequencing was performed on peripheral blood. CDR3 reads: CAWSPRANSPLHF. In nucleotide form, the sequence is TGTGCCTGGAGCCCCAGGGCTAATTCACCCCTCCACTTT.